The next 21 T cell receptor beta chains were all read from a single sample in a study of blood T cell repertoires in COVID-19. Here immunoSEQ multiplex PCR was the method, and the copy in TCRdb shows in-frame clones only, minus some. The sample includes around 290,000 clones, roughly nine tenths of them seen just once. The sequenced sample was PBMCs or T cells enriched from blood (not recorded which). The receptor source for this set is a woman aged 40 to 49 who had recovered from COVID-19.

This rearrangement joins TRBV7-2 to TRBJ1-2, with 8 bases fitting TRBD1. V shed 5 bases, J shed 2 bases, and the junction held 7 bases outside the gene matches. The CDR3 is 15 amino acids. CDR1 is SGHTA, CDR2 FQGNSA, per germline. This CDR3 reads CASSIGQGQNYGYTF. The CDR3 DNA sequence: TGTGCCAGCAGCATCGGACAGGGCCAAAACTATGGCTACACCTTC.

The chain uses TRBV5-4 and TRBJ1-2; D uncertain. The CDR3 loop spans 15 amino acids. Germline values: CDR1 SGHNT, CDR2 YYREEE (reference sequence). Trimming cost V 2 bases and J 4 bases, with 15 bases left between them. In DNA form, the CDR3 reads TGTGCCAGCAGCTTTTCATTGTTGGGAGGCTATGGCTACACCTTC. Amino acids: CASSFSLLGGYGYTF.

The chain carries TRBV3-1 (or the pseudogene TRBV3-2) and TRBJ2-5; tentative D call: TRBD1 (6 bases). The CDR3 is 15 residues long. Between the trimmed V and J ends, which lost 3 bases and 0 bases, there was a span of 11 bases. Germline V gene sequence: CDR1 LGHDT, CDR2 YNNKEL (reference sequence). The CDR3 protein is CASSHTGLYQETQYF. The CDR3 coding sequence is TGTGCCAGCAGCCACACAGGGCTGTACCAAGAGACCCAGTACTTC.

As DNA, the CDR3 is TGTGCCAGCAGTCGCACGCTAGATCAGCCCCAGCATTTT. Its translation is CASSRTLDQPQHF. The rearrangement joins TRBV6-5 to TRBJ1-5; D unresolved. Per germline, CDR1 MNHEY and CDR2 SVGAGI. Trimming removed 5 bases from V and 5 bases from J, with 10 bases in between. This CDR3 is 13 amino acids long.

The CDR3, as DNA: TGTGCCACCAGTGAAACATCCGGGACAGGGCCAGATACGCAGTATTTT. Translation gives CATSETSGTGPDTQYF. V usage is TRBV24-1 and J usage is TRBJ2-3, with 9 positions matching TRBD1. Per the germline V gene, CDR1 is KGHDR and CDR2 is SFDVKD. J lost 4 bases, V lost 4 bases, and 8 bases had no gene match. The CDR3 contains 16 residues.

The genes are TRBV29-1 and TRBJ1-2; D is ambiguous. Germline V lookup: CDR1 SQVTM, CDR2 ANQGSEA. The CDR3 has 15 residues. V gave up 4 bases and J gave up 0 bases, with 15 bases separating them. The CDR3 DNA reads TGCAGCGTTGCAGCCTCCCGGGATCCTAACTATGGCTACACCTTC. It is translated as CSVAASRDPNYGYTF.

The V and J genes are TRBV6-1 and TRBJ2-5; TRBD2 aligns across 10 bases. Trimming cost V 2 bases and J 1 base; bases outside gene matches: 4. The germline gives CDR1 MNHNS, CDR2 SASEGT. The CDR3 runs to 16 residues. In DNA, the CDR3 is TGTGCCAGCAGTGAAAACGTAGCGGGAGGCCAAGAGACCCAGTACTTC. Its protein product is CASSENVAGGQETQYF.

The chain couples TRBV18 to TRBJ2-3; the D is unclear. Deletions cut 4 bases from V and 0 bases from J, with 8 bases between. The CDR3 loop spans 14 amino acids. Germline V CDR1 and CDR2: KGHSH, LQKENI. The CDR3 loop is CASSLEPSTDTQYF. DNA of the CDR3: TGTGCCAGCTCACTAGAGCCTAGCACAGATACGCAGTATTTT. The full variable domain, completed using reference TRBV18 and TRBJ2-3, is NAGVMQNPRHLVRRRGQEARLRCSPMKGHSHVYWYRQLPEEGLKFMVYLQKENIIDESGMPKERFSAEFPKEGPSILRIQQVVRGDSAAYFCASSLEPSTDTQYFGPGTRLTVL.

V is TRBV2 and J is TRBJ2-3; 7 bases fit TRBD1. The CDR3 is 16 amino acids. Germline loops: CDR1 SNHLY, CDR2 FYNNEI. The ends lost 2 bases at V and 2 bases at J; junction bases unmatched: 7. This chain's CDR3 is CASSEIPDRATDTQYF. DNA of the CDR3: TGTGCCAGCAGTGAAATCCCCGACAGGGCCACAGATACGCAGTATTTT.

V usage is TRBV5-4 and J usage is TRBJ2-3; 11 nucleotides agree with TRBD2. CDR3 length equals 16 residues. Germline assignment: CDR1 SGHNT and CDR2 YYREEE (reference sequence). V gave up 4 bases and J gave up 0 bases; unmatched junction bases: 4. The DNA of the CDR3 is TGTGCCAGCAGCACCCGACTAGCGGGGAGCACAGATACGCAGTATTTT. It translates to CASSTRLAGSTDTQYF.

J is TRBJ1-2 and V is TRBV18; 9 bases align to TRBD1. Germline V lookup: CDR1 KGHSH, CDR2 LQKENI. V gave up 6 bases and J gave up 7 bases; unmatched junction bases: 6. The CDR3 is 13 residues long. This CDR3 is CASSRDRDGGYTF. The CDR3 DNA sequence: TGTGCCAGCTCTCGGGACAGGGACGGTGGCTACACCTTC.

This clone has at least ten counts. The chain links TRBV7-9 to TRBJ1-2; D is ambiguous. CDR1 is SEHNR and CDR2 is FQNEAQ in the germline V gene (reference sequence). This CDR3 spans 12 amino acids. The CDR3 nucleotides read TGTTCACTCTTCCGGGTTAACTATGGCTACACCTTC. It encodes CSLFRVNYGYTF.

This clone came up once. The CDR3 protein is CASSQALRGGGTHNEQFF. CDR3 in DNA: TGTGCCAGCAGCCAGGCCCTTAGGGGCGGGGGAACGCACAATGAGCAGTTCTTC. The genes are TRBV14 and TRBJ2-1; 7 positions agree with TRBD2. Germline CDR1 reads SGHDN; CDR2 reads FVKESK. The CDR3 extends over 18 amino acids. V dropped 3 bases and J dropped 5; count of bases not matched to a gene: 16.

The genes are TRBV5-1 and TRBJ2-2; the D gene is possibly TRBD2 (6 bases). V lost 0 bases, J lost 4 bases, and 10 bases lay in between. This CDR3 has 15 amino acids. In germline, CDR1 is SGHRS, CDR2 YFSETQ. The CDR3 spells CASSLVGGGTGELFF. CDR3 nucleotide sequence: TGCGCCAGCAGCTTGGTCGGGGGTGGCACCGGGGAGCTGTTTTTT.

This clone has only one observation. The chain combines TRBV7-8 with TRBJ2-1; 15 bases match TRBD2. This CDR3 has 17 residues. With V trimmed by 5 bases and J by 4 bases, 6 bases remained unmatched. CDR1 and CDR2 from the germline V gene are SGHVS and FQNEAQ. DNA for the CDR3: TGTGCCAGCAGCGCAACCGGGACTAGCGGGGGGTACAATGAGCAGTTCTTC. This sequence encodes CASSATGTSGGYNEQFF.

The J gene is TRBJ1-2, the V gene TRBV3-1 (or the pseudogene TRBV3-2); 10 bases agree with TRBD1. This CDR3 spans 14 amino acids. With V trimmed by 4 bases and J by 8 bases, 7 bases remained unmatched. CDR1 and CDR2 from the germline V gene are LGHDT and YNNKEL (reference sequence). CDR3 region: CASSLTDRGVGYTF. As DNA, the CDR3 is TGTGCCAGCAGCCTTACGGACAGGGGGGTCGGCTACACCTTC.

Remarks on this clone: The identical CDR3 is also encoded by other nucleotide sequences in the sample. The chain carries TRBV5-1 and TRBJ1-3; the D is unclear. The CDR3 totals 14 residues. Germline V lookup: CDR1 SGHRS, CDR2 YFSETQ. The V gene lost 0 bases and the J gene lost 2 bases, with 6 bases spanning the gap. The CDR3 DNA reads as TGCGCCAGCAGCTTGGATCAGGCTGGAAACACCATATATTTT. Protein: CASSLDQAGNTIYF.

The V gene is TRBV2, the J gene TRBJ2-5; 9 nucleotides agree with TRBD2. The CDR3 covers 16 residues. Unmatched junction bases numbered 11, after V lost 4 bases and J lost 5 bases. CDR1 and CDR2 from the germline V gene are SNHLY and FYNNEI. CDR3 nucleotides: TGTGCCAGCAGTGGGCCCCCGGCGGGAGGGGGGGAGACCCAGTACTTC. It is translated as CASSGPPAGGGETQYF.

The chain carries TRBV6-5 and TRBJ1-3; D gene uncertain. Trimming left V 7 bases short and J 0 bases short, with 13 bases between. This CDR3 has 15 residues. The germline V gene encodes CDR1 MNHEY and CDR2 SVGAGI. The CDR3 loop reads CASTSYASSGNTIYF. CDR3 in DNA: TGTGCCAGCACCTCGTATGCGAGCTCTGGAAACACCATATATTTT.

CDR3 loop: CASSRLAELQETQYF. The CDR3 nucleotides are TGTGCCAGCAGTAGACTAGCGGAACTCCAAGAGACCCAGTACTTC. This chain joins TRBV6-2 or TRBV6-3 and TRBJ2-5; 9 bases agree with TRBD2. The CDR3 is made up of 15 amino acids. Germline-derived CDR1 and CDR2 are MNHEY and SVGEGT. Germline trimming cut 5 bases from V and 1 base from J; bases unmatched to any gene: 5.

The chain carries TRBV19 and TRBJ1-1; possible D gene TRBD1, 6 bases. Germline-derived CDR1 and CDR2 are LNHDA and SQIVND (reference sequence). This CDR3 spans 16 amino acids. V was trimmed by 6 bases and J by 0 bases, leaving 17 bases between them. For the CDR3, the DNA is TGTGCCAGTAGCCAGGGGCAGGGATTCATGAACACTGAAGCTTTCTTT. Amino acid sequence: CASSQGQGFMNTEAFF.